This T cell receptor (beta chain) stems from a study of regulatory T cells in long-lasting Graves disease (dated by TCRdb to about 2021). With regard to the full study: To count as having persistent Graves' disease, a patient had to have received antithyroid drug treatment for over 5 years with TSH receptor autoantibodies remaining persistently positive. Peripheral blood TCR sequencing and RNA sequencing compared persistent Graves' disease patients with newly diagnosed Graves' disease patients. The study was conducted in China and was registered as a clinical trial. Antithyroid drugs had been taken for approximately 9.5 years on average by persistent Graves' disease patients in the clinical cohort. A total of about 33 samples underwent TCR sequencing: about 13 from persistent and roughly 20 from newly diagnosed Graves' disease patients. The research as a whole found: A larger number of public clonotypes was shared among persistent patients (approximately 2,600) than among newly diagnosed patients (roughly 980). Lower TCR Shannon entropy and fewer highly expanded clones were observed in persistent Graves' disease patients than in newly diagnosed patients, which suggested clonal expansion. Only peripheral blood was studied, because thyroid tissue, the primary lesion, was inaccessible. The authors noted that the small sample size was a limitation that may lower accuracy. Sequencing and analysis were limited to the TCR beta chain. Persistent disease showed preferential use of TRBV28, TRBJ1-2 and TRBJ2-5, whereas newly diagnosed disease favored TRBV20-1 and TRBJ2-1.

V trim: 8 bases; J trim: 3 bases; unmatched bases: 6. Via the germline V gene (reference sequence), CDR1 is MNHEY and CDR2 SMNVEV. The CDR3 covers 14 residues, taking in both the cysteine and the phenylalanine. CDR3 DNA only is kept here, 42 bases in frame from base 1. Libraries were built with multiplex PCR. TCRdb shows the sequencer as Illumina HiSeq 4000. TCR beta libraries were built with iRepertoire HTBI primers and Arm-PCR amplification of CDR3 regions. Gel purification was performed on PCR products prior to sequencing. The original methods were these. Gene usage analysis of CDR3 amino acid clonotypes relied on the 60 or so TRBV and around 14 TRBJ segments identified across samples. COPE and FqMerger were used to merge the filtered high-quality paired reads into contigs. BLAST was used to align contigs to IMGT TRBV, TRBD and TRBJ reference genes, and CDR3 was defined according to IMGT. Highly expanded clones were defined as clonotypes with a frequency above 0.1%. Repertoire diversity was measured by Shannon entropy, and V-J evenness by the Gini coefficient. Clonotypes shared by more than one individual were considered public. TCRdb applied fastp at Q25 and MiXCR to the public reads, then kept only in-frame beta chains. For every CDR3 protein sequence, its rows merge into one entry that carries the most common genes and DNA. The V and J calls here are based on TCRdb, not the publication. The sample contains hundreds of thousands of distinct CDR3 sequences, around 21% of them found a single time. 7.8% of the sample is held by the ten biggest clonotypes.

This clonotype has at least ten counts. This clone's antigen is unknown. No much larger clone exists at a distance of one base, and base qualities are not known. The time point label of this sample denotes: persistent/refractory GD, antithyroid drugs over 5 years with positive TRAb. RNA was extracted from PBMCs in TRIzol for both TCR sequencing and RNA sequencing. Graves' disease was diagnosed according to American Thyroid Association guidelines. Patients were recruited from an endocrinology department in Xi'an, China. Each patient gave 7 to 9.5 milliliters of peripheral blood, collected in an EDTA anticoagulant tube. PBMCs were isolated by Ficoll Paque Plus density gradient separation without further T cell sorting. RNA quality was checked with an Agilent 2100 Bioanalyzer and agarose gel, and concentration with a NanoDrop 2000.

The receptor was derived from a female donor with Graves disease. The sequences come from peripheral blood mononuclear cells (PBMCs), collected when the disease was refractory, from a patient treated with antithyroid drugs. The receptor chain draws on TRBV27 and TRBJ2-7; TRBD1 fits 11 bases in the junction. The sequenced DNA: TGTGCCAGCGGTCCCGGGACAGGGGGCTACGAGCAGTACTTC. This sequence encodes CASGPGTGGYEQYF.